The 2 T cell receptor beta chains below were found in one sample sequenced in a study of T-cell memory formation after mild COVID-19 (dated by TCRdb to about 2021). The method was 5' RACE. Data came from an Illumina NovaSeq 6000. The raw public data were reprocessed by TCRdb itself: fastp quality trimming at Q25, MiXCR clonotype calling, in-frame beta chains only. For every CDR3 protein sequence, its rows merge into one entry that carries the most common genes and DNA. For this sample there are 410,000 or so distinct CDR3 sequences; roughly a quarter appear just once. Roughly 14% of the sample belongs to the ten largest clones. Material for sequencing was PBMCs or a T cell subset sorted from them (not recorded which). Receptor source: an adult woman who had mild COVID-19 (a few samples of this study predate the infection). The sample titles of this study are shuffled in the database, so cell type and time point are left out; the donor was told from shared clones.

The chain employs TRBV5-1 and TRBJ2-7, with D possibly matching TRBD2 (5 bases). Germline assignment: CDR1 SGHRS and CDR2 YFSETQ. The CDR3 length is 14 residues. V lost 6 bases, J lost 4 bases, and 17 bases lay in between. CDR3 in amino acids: CASTFLAGKYEQYF. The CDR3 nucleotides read TGCGCCAGCACCTTCCTCGCCGGGAAATACGAGCAGTACTTC.

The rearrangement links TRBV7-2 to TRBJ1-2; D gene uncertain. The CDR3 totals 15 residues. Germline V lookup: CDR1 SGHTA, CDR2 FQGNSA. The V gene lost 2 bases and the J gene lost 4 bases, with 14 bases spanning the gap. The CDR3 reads CASSLTSASPYGYTF. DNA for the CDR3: TGTGCCAGCAGCTTAACATCAGCAAGTCCCTATGGCTACACCTTC.